Described below is a single T cell receptor beta chain sequence and its context. Antigen: not known. Germline V lookup: CDR1 SNHLY, CDR2 FYNNEI. The CDR3 sequence is 14 residues long. Trimming pared 7 bases from V and 6 bases from J, leaving 19 bases between. The record originates from a study of metastatic and nonmetastatic thyroid tumors. About the research overall: It was across blood and tumor or nodule tissue from malignant and benign thyroid patients that repertoires were compared. Points from the study as a whole: In blood and tumor, TCR beta diversity was reportedly significantly higher in malignant thyroid tumors than in benign nodules.

Source study methods: CDR3 was compared across clinicopathological groups, and the resulting differences were used to build a distant-metastasis classifier for papillary thyroid cancer. Via MiXCR, TCRdb re-called the PCR reads. Clone size and V and J calls follow TCRdb, not the original study. The top ten clones hold around 21% of a sample with about 43,000 clones, approximately 10% of them seen once. All patients reached thyroid surgery having received no treatment beforehand. Sequenced input: blood. V gene TRBV2 combines with J gene TRBJ2-7; possibly TRBD2 for D (5 bases). The receptor's source is a female donor with papillary thyroid cancer or a benign thyroid nodule (not recorded which). Some clones in this sample may be carry-over from other donors' samples. In DNA form, the CDR3 reads TGTGCCAGCACATACGACGGGGTCGTCGGCGAGCAGTACTTC. It yields the protein CASTYDGVVGEQYF.